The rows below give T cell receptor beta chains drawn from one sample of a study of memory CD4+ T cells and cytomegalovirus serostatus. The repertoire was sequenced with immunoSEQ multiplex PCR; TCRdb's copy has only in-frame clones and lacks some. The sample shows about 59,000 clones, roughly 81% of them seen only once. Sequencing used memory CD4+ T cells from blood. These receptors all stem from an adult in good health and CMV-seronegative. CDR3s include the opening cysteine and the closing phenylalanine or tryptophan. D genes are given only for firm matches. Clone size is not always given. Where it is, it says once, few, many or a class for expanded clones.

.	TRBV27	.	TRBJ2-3	TGTGCCAGCAGGCAGACTGCTAGCACAGATACGCAGTATTTT	CASRQTASTDTQYF
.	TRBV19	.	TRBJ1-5	TGTGCCAGTAGTATAGATCGGACCTCAGCCCAGCATTTT	CASSIDRTSAQHF
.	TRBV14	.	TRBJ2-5	TGTGCCAGCAGCCAAGTCTGGGCCAGCCAAGAGACCCAGTACTTC	CASSQVWASQETQYF
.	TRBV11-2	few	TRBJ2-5	TGTGCCAGCAGCCCCGGGTGGGGGACCCAGTACTTC	CASSPGWGTQYF
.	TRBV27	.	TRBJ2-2	TGTGCCAGCAGTTTATTCAGTAACACCGGGGAGCTGTTTTTT	CASSLFSNTGELFF
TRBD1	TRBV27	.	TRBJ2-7	TGTGCCAGCAGTTTAGGGACAGGGTGGGGCGAGCAGTACTTC	CASSLGTGWGEQYF
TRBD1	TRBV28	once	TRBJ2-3	TGTGCCAGCAGTTTACCCGGACAGGCTAGCACAGATACGCAGTATTTT	CASSLPGQASTDTQYF
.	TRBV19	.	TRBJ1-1	TGTGCCAGTAGTATGAGACCGGGACGGGGGAACACTGAAGCTTTCTTT	CASSMRPGRGNTEAFF
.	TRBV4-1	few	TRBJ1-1	TGCGCCAGCAGCCGGAGGGCCATGAACACTGAAGCTTTCTTT	CASSRRAMNTEAFF
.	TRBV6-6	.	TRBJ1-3	TGTGCCAGCAGCGGGGGGAGTGGAAACACCATATATTTT	CASSGGSGNTIYF
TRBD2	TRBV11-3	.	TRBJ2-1	TGTGCCAGCAGCGTCACTAGCGGGAGCGGCAATGAGCAGTTCTTC	CASSVTSGSGNEQFF
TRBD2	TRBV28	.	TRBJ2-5	TGTGCCAGCGCCCGGGGCGGGGGGGAGACCCAGTACTTC	CASARGGGETQYF
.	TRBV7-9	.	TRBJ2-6	TGTGCCAGCAGCTTCGGAGTATCTGGGGCCAACGTCCTGACTTTC	CASSFGVSGANVLTF
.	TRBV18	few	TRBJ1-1	TGTGCCAGCTCCTCCCCGGACCGGATCCAGAACACTGAAGCTTTCTTT	CASSSPDRIQNTEAFF
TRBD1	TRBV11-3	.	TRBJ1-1	TGTGCCAGCAGCTTTAGTCAGGGGGGAACTGAAGCTTTCTTT	CASSFSQGGTEAFF
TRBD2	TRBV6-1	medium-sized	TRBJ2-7	TGTGCCAGCACGGACACTAGCGGCAGCCGGGAGCAGTACTTC	CASTDTSGSREQYF
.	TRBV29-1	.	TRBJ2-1	TGCAGCGTTGACGTAAATAGCTTGGGAGATGAGCAGTTCTTC	CSVDVNSLGDEQFF
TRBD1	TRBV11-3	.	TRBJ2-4	TGTGCCAGCAGCTCACAGGGGGCCGGAAACATTCAGTACTTC	CASSSQGAGNIQYF
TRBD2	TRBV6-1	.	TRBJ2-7	TGTGCCAGCCTTGGACTAGTGCGGTCCACCGAGCAGTACTTC	CASLGLVRSTEQYF
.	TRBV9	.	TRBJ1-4	TGTGCCAGCAGCGTAGAGCAGGGCCTGGGTGAAAAACTGTTTTTT	CASSVEQGLGEKLFF
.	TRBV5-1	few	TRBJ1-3	TGCGCCAGCAGCCCAGGGGCATCTCGAAACACCATATATTTT	CASSPGASRNTIYF
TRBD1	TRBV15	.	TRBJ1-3	TGTGCCACCAGCAGAGAATTGACAGGGCTCTTCTCTGGAAACACCATATATTTT	CATSRELTGLFSGNTIYF
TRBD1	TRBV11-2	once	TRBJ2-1	TGTGCCAGCAGCCGATGGCTTGCGGGACAGGGCCCTAATGAGCAGTTCTTC	CASSRWLAGQGPNEQFF